Each of the 16 T cell receptor beta chains below was sequenced from the same sample in a study of regulatory T cells in long-lasting Graves disease. Investigators prepared the TCR beta libraries by applying iRepertoire HTBI primers and Arm-PCR of CDR3 regions. TCRdb re-called the multiplex PCR reads with MiXCR, one entry per CDR3 protein. In the table there are roughly 520,000 distinct CDR3 sequences, more than 10% of which are singletons. Specified time point: newly diagnosed GD, antithyroid drugs for less than 3 months. Construction of the TCR library relied on RNA isolated from PBMCs. The sample was also reused in another study, on T cells in Graves' hyperthyroidism and ophthalmopathy.

The sequencing used peripheral blood mononuclear cells (PBMCs), collected at new diagnosis, from a patient treated with antithyroid drugs. Source of these receptors: a woman aged 25 to 45 with Graves disease.

This clonotype was picked up one time. It differs at one base from a far larger clone, so likely a read error. This sequence joins TRBV2 and TRBJ2-1, with D perhaps assigned TRBD1 or TRBD2 (5 bases each). With 6 bases removed from V and 13 bases from J, the gap between germline ends came to 22 bases. This CDR3 spans 14 amino acids. The V gene's germline CDR1 is SNHLY and CDR2 FYNNEI. In DNA form, the CDR3 reads TGTGCCAGCAGCCGGGTCCTCACATCGGGGACCCAGTTCTTC. Residues: CASSRVLTSGTQFF.

The rearrangement uses TRBV2 and TRBJ2-5; either TRBD1 or TRBD2 may fit D (5 bases each). Germline values: CDR1 SNHLY, CDR2 FYNNEI. This CDR3 has 12 amino acids. V gave up 9 bases and J gave up 2 bases, with 10 bases separating them. The CDR3 DNA reads TGTGCCAGGGGGACGGAGCAAGAGACCCAGTACTTC. Translation gives CARGTEQETQYF. The variable domain in full, with the rest retrieved from reference TRBV2 and TRBJ2-5, is EPEVTQTPSHQVTQMGQEVILRCVPISNHLYFYWYRQILGQKVEFLVSFYNNEISEKSEIFDDQFSVERPDGSNFTLKIRSTKLEDSAMYFCARGTEQETQYFGPGTRLLVL.

This clonotype occurred many times. J is TRBJ1-2 and V is TRBV20-1; D perhaps matches TRBD1 (5 bases). This CDR3 has 14 residues. Germline CDR1 and CDR2: DFQATT and SNEGSKA (reference sequence). Trimming left V 5 bases short and J 2 bases short, with 15 bases between. The CDR3 sequence: CSAGRGDHNYGYTF. As DNA, the CDR3 is TGCAGTGCTGGGCGGGGGGACCACAACTATGGCTACACCTTC.

This clonotype came up a few times. A clone one base away is much larger, so this may be a read error. J is TRBJ1-1 and V is TRBV27, with TRBD1 matching 8 bases. The CDR3 has 14 residues. CDR1 MNHEY and CDR2 SMNVEV come from the germline V gene (reference sequence). DNA of the CDR3: TGTGCCGGCAGTTTAGGCAGGGGGCGGCTTGAAGCTTTCTTT. As protein: CAGSLGRGRLEAFF.

The rearrangement joins TRBV28 to TRBJ2-7; TRBD1 aligns across 8 bases. The germline V gene has CDR1 MDHEN and CDR2 SYDVKM. The CDR3 is 14 residues long. Trimming took 6 bases from V and 9 from J; bases not matched to a gene: 13. CDR3 coding DNA: TGTGCCAGCAGCCCGGACAGGGCCGGGGGCGGGCAGTACTTC. Translating gives CASSPDRAGGGQYF.

This sequence joins TRBV18 and TRBJ1-1; D ambiguous. The ends were cut back, 3 bases at V and 6 bases at J, with 11 bases in the middle. The CDR3 contains 13 residues. Germline V CDR1 and CDR2: KGHSH, LQKENI. Written as DNA, the CDR3 is TGTGCCAGCTCACCTATCGTAGATGCTGAAGCTTTCTTT. This translates into CASSPIVDAEAFF.

V usage is TRBV19 and J usage is TRBJ2-4, with a tentative D call TRBD1 (6 bases). Germline-derived CDR1 and CDR2 are LNHDA and SQIVND (reference sequence). V dropped 6 bases and J dropped 7 bases, with 10 bases sitting between them. This CDR3 contains 12 residues. CDR3 in amino acids: CASSPTGNIQYF. The CDR3 DNA sequence: TGTGCCAGTAGCCCTACAGGGAACATTCAGTACTTC.

This clonotype was seen only a few times. The chain carries TRBV19 and TRBJ2-2; tentatively, D is TRBD1 (5 bases). Germline V gene lookup returns CDR1 LNHDA and CDR2 SQIVND (reference sequence). This CDR3 has 16 amino acids. Trimming cost V 7 bases and J 1 base, with 16 bases left between them. The CDR3 DNA follows: TGTGCCAGTATCGCCCAAGACAGAGAGAACACCGGGGAGCTGTTTTTT. Protein product: CASIAQDRENTGELFF.

This clonotype turned up a few times. V usage is TRBV19 and J usage is TRBJ2-2, with unresolved D. The V gene's germline CDR1 is LNHDA and CDR2 SQIVND (reference sequence). The CDR3 extends over 14 amino acids. Trimming removed 2 bases from V and 3 bases from J, with 7 bases in between. The CDR3 nucleotides read TGTGCCAGTAGTATAACGGGTCACACCGGGGAGCTGTTTTTT. This translates into CASSITGHTGELFF.

This clonotype has at least ten counts. The rearrangement uses TRBV20-1 and TRBJ1-5; 10 bases agree with TRBD1. J lost 2 bases, V lost 6 bases, and 7 bases had no gene match. Germline CDR1 reads DFQATT; CDR2 reads SNEGSKA (reference sequence). The CDR3 totals 15 residues. As DNA, the CDR3 is TGCAGTGCGAGCTTCGGGACAGGGGGCAATCAGCCCCAGCATTTT. Protein: CSASFGTGGNQPQHF.

In this sample, this clonotype turned up many times. The chain links TRBV6-5 to TRBJ2-1; D unresolved. This CDR3 comprises 13 residues. Trimming pared 4 bases from V and 7 bases from J, leaving 11 bases between. Germline V CDR1 and CDR2: MNHEY, SVGAGI. The CDR3, as DNA: TGTGCCAGCAGTTTGTACCGGCGGAATGAGCAGTTCTTC. It translates to CASSLYRRNEQFF.

This clonotype was detected many times. The V and J genes are TRBV15 and TRBJ2-7, with D perhaps TRBD2 (6 bases). CDR1 is LNHNV and CDR2 is YYDKDF in the germline V gene (reference sequence). The CDR3 runs 14 residues. V was trimmed by 8 bases and J by 2 bases, leaving 16 bases between them. CDR3: CATSHAGKTYEQYF. CDR3 nucleotide sequence: TGTGCCACCTCTCACGCGGGGAAGACCTACGAGCAGTACTTC.

Comments on this clonotype: It is likely a read error: a sequence one base away is far more abundant. The chain employs TRBV11-1 and TRBJ2-3, with 11 nucleotides matching TRBD2. The better agreement between TRBJ2-1 and the DNA end casts doubt on the J call. This CDR3 has 13 amino acids. Germline V gives CDR1 SGHAT, CDR2 FQDESV (reference sequence). The CDR3 protein is CASVLAGGNEQFF. The CDR3 DNA is TGTGCCAGCGTGTTAGCGGGAGGGAATGAGCAGTTCTTC.

There are many counts of this clonotype. The J gene is TRBJ1-6, the V gene TRBV27; weak D call: TRBD1 (5 bases). This CDR3 comprises 18 residues. Germline-derived CDR1 and CDR2 are MNHEY and SMNVEV (reference sequence). V was shortened by 3 bases and J by 2 bases, with 17 bases between the two germline ends. DNA for the CDR3: TGTGCCAGCAGTTTTGTGGGACTTACCGGCACCTATAATTCACCCCTCCACTTT. As protein: CASSFVGLTGTYNSPLHF.

This clonotype was picked up a small number of times. A much larger clone sits a single nucleotide away, making a read error possible. V usage is TRBV24-1 and J usage is TRBJ2-1; maybe TRBD2 (6 bases). The CDR3 runs to 14 residues. Germline assignment: CDR1 KGHDR and CDR2 SFDVKD. Trimming stripped 6 bases from V and 1 base from J, with 9 bases between. CDR3 protein: CATSPGASYNEQFF. The DNA for the CDR3 is TGTGCCACCAGTCCGGGAGCATCCTACAATGAGCAGTTCTTC.

This clonotype came up many times. The rearrangement joins TRBV3-1 to TRBJ2-1; the D gene could be TRBD1 or TRBD2 (5 bases each). Germline CDR1 reads LGHDT; CDR2 reads YNNKEL (reference sequence). This CDR3 has 17 residues. With 0 bases removed from V and 4 bases from J, the gap between germline ends came to 16 bases. CDR3 in DNA: TGTGCCAGCAGCCAAGATAGGACCGGGACGGTGTACAATGAGCAGTTCTTC. Its protein is CASSQDRTGTVYNEQFF.